This TCR beta chain was obtained from a study of shared clonotypes between healthy human individuals. Study results and limitations: The study generally estimated greater richness for naive than memory subsets.

The table came from immunoSEQ multiplex PCR; TCRdb's copy has only in-frame clones and leaves some out. The sample yields 2 million to 2.5 million clones, just over 90% seen once. Concerning this clone: Its matching antigen is unknown. At the DNA level, this CDR3 is encoded by other sequences in the same sample as well.

V shed 4 bases and J 1 base; nucleotides not matched to a gene: 4. The germline V gene encodes CDR1 LNHDA and CDR2 SQIVND (reference sequence). The CDR3 runs 15 residues. This sequence joins TRBV19 and TRBJ2-3, with 8 bases that match TRBD1. Material for sequencing was naive CD4+ T cells from PBMCs. As to subset: CD45RA+ positively selected. This receptor was obtained from a man in his late teens or twenties in good health. Some clones in this sample may be carry-over from other donors' samples. CDR3 nucleotides: TGTGCCAGTAGTACTCCGGGACAGGGCACAGATACGCAGTATTTT. Its protein product is CASSTPGQGTDTQYF.